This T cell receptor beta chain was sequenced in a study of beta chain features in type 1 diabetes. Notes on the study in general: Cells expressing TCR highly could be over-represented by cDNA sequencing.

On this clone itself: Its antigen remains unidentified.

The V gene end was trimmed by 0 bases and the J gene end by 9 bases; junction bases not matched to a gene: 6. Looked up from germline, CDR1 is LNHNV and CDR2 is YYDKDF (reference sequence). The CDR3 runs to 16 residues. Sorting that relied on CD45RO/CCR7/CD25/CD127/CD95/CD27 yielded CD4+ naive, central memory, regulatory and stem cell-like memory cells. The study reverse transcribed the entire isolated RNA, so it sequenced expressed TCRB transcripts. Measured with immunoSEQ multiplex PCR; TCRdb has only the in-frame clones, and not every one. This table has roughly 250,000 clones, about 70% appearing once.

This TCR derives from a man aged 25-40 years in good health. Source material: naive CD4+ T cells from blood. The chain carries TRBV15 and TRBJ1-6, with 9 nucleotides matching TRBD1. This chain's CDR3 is CATSRDRDRARSPLHF. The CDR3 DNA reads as TGTGCCACCAGCAGAGATCGGGACAGGGCACGTTCACCCCTCCACTTT.